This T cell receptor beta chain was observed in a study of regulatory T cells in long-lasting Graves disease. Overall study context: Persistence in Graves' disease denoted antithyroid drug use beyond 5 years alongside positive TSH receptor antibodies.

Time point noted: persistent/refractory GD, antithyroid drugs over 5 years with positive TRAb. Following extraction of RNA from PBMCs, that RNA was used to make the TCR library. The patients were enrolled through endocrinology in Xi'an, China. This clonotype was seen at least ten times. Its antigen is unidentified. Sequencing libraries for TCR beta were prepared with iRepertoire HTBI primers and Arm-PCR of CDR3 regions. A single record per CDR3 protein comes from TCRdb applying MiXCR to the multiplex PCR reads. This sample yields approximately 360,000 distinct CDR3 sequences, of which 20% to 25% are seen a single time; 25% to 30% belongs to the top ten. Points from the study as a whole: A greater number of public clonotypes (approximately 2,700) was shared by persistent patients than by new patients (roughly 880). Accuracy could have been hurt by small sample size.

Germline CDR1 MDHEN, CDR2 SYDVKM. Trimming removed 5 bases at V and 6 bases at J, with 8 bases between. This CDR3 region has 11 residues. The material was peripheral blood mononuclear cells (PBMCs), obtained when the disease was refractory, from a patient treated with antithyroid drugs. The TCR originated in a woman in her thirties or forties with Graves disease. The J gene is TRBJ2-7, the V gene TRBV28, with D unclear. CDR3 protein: CASSPFSEQYF. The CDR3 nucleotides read TGTGCCAGCAGTCCCTTCTCCGAGCAGTACTTC.